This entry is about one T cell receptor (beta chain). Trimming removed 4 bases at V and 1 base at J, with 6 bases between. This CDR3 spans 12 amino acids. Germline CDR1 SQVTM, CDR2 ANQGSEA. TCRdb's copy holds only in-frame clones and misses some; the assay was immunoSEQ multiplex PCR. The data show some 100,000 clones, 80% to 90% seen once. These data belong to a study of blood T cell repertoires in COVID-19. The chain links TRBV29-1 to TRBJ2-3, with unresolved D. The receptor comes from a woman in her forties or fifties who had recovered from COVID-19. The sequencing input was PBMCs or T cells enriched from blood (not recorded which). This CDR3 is CSVVGGTDTQYF. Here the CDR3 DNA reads TGCAGCGTTGTCGGTGGCACAGATACGCAGTATTTT.